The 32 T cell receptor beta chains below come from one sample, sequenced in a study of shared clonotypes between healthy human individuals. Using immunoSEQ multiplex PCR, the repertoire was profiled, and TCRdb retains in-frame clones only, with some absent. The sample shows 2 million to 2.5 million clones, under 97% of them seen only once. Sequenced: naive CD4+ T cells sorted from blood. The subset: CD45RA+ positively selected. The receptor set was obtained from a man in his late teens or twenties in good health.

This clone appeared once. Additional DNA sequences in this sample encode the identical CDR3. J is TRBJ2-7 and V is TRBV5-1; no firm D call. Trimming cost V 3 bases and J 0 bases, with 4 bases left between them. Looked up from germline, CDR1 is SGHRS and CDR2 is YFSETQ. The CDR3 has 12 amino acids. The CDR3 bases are TGCGCCAGCAGCTCTAGCTCCTACGAGCAGTACTTC. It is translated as CASSSSSYEQYF. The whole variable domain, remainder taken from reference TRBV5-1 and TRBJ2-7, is KAGVTQTPRYLIKTRGQQVTLSCSPISGHRSVSWYQQTPGQGLQFLFEYFSETQRNKGNFPGRFSGRQFSNSRSEMNVSTLELGDSALYLCASSSSSYEQYFGPGTRLTVT.

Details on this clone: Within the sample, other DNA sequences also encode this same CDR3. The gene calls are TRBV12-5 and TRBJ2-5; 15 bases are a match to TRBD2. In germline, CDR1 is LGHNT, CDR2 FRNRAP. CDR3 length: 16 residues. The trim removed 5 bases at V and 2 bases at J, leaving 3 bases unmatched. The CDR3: CASGPGLAGGQETQYF. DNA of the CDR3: TGTGCTAGTGGTCCAGGACTAGCGGGAGGGCAAGAGACCCAGTACTTC.

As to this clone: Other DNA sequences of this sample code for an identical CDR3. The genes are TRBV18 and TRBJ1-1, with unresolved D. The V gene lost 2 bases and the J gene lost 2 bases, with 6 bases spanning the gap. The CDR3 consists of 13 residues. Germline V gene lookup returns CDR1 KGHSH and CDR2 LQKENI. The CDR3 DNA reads TGTGCCAGCTCACCAAGTGCTAACACTGAAGCTTTCTTT. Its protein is CASSPSANTEAFF. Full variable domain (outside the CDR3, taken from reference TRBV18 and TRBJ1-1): NAGVMQNPRHLVRRRGQEARLRCSPMKGHSHVYWYRQLPEEGLKFMVYLQKENIIDESGMPKERFSAEFPKEGPSILRIQQVVRGDSAAYFCASSPSANTEAFFGQGTRLTVV.

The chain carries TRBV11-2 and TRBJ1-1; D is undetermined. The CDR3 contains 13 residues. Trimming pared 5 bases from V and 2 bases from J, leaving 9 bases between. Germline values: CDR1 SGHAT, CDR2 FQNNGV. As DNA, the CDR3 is TGTGCCAGCAGCCCCACCGACAACACTGAAGCTTTCTTT. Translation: CASSPTDNTEAFF. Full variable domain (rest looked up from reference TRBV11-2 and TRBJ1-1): EAGVAQSPRYKIIEKRQSVAFWCNPISGHATLYWYQQILGQGPKLLIQFQNNGVVDDSQLPKDRFSAERLKGVDSTLKIQPAKLEDSAVYLCASSPTDNTEAFFGQGTRLTVV.

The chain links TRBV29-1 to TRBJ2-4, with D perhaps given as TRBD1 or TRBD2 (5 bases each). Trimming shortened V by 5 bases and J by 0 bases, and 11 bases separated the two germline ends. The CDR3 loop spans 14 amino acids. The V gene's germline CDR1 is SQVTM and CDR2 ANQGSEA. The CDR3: CSVLTGLAKNIQYF. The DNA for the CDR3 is TGCAGCGTTCTGACGGGGCTAGCCAAAAACATTCAGTACTTC. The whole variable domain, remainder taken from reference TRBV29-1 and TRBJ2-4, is SAVISQKPSRDICQRGTSLTIQCQVDSQVTMMFWYRQQPGQSLTLIATANQGSEATYESGFVIDKFPISRPNLTFSTLTVSNMSPEDSSIYLCSVLTGLAKNIQYFGAGTRLSVL.

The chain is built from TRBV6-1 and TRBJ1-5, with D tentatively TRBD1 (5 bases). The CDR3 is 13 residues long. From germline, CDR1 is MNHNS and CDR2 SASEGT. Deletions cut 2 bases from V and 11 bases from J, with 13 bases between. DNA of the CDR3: TGTGCCAGCAGTGAAAAATGGGGGATGGCCCAGCATTTT. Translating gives CASSEKWGMAQHF.

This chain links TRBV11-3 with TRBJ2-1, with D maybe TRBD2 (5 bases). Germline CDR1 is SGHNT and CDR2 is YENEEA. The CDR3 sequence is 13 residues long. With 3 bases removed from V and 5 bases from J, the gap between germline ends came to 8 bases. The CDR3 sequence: CASSLLAHNEQFF. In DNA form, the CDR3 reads TGTGCCAGCAGCTTGCTAGCCCACAATGAGCAGTTCTTC. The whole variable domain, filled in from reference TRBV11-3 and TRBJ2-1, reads EAGVVQSPRYKIIEKKQPVAFWCNPISGHNTLYWYLQNLGQGPELLIRYENEEAVDDSQLPKDRFSAERLKGVDSTLKIQPAELGDSAVYLCASSLLAHNEQFFGPGTRLTVL.

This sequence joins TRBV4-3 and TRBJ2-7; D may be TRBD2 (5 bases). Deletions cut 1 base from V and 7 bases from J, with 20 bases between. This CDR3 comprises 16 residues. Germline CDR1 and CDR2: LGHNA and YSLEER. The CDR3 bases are TGCGCCAGCAGCCAAGGACTTACTGGTGGTACGGGGGAGCAGTACTTC. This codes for CASSQGLTGGTGEQYF.

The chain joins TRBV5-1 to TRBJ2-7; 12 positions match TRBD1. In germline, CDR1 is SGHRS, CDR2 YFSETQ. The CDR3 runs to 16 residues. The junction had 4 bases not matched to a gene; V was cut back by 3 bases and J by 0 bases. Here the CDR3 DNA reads TGCGCCAGCAGCTACGGGACAGGGGGCCCCTCCTACGAGCAGTACTTC. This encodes CASSYGTGGPSYEQYF.

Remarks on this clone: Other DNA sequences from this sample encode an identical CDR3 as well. CDR3 region: CAISGTSGTYEQYF. CDR3 DNA: TGTGCCATCAGTGGGACTAGCGGGACCTACGAGCAGTACTTC. The chain joins TRBV10-3 to TRBJ2-7; the match to TRBD2 covers 12 bases. The germline gives CDR1 ENHRY, CDR2 SYGVKD. Trimming took 4 bases from V and 2 from J; bases not matched to a gene: 0. The CDR3 has 14 residues.

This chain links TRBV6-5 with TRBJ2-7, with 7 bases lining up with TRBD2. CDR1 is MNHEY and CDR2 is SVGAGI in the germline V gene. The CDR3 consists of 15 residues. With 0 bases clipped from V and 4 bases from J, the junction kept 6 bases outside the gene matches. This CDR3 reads CASSYSPGGGYEQYF. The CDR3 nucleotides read TGTGCCAGCAGTTACTCGCCAGGCGGGGGATACGAGCAGTACTTC.

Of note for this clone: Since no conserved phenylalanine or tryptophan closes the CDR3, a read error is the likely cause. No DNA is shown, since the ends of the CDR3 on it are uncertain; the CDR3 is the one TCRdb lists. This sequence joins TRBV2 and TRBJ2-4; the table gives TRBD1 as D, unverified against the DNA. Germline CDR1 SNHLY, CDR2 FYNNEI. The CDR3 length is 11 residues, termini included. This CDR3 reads CASGGPDRPSA.

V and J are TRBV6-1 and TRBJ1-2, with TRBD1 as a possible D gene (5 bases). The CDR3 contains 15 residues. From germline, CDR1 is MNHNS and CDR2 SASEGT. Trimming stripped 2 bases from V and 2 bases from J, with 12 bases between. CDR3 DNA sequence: TGTGCCAGCAGTGAATATCTGGGGGAAAACTATGGCTACACCTTC. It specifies CASSEYLGENYGYTF.

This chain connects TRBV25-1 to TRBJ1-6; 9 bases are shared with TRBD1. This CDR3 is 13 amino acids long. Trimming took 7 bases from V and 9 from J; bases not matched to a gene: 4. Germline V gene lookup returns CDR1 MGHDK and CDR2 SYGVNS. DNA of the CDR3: TGTGCCAGCACCGGGACAGGGTTTTCACCCCTCCACTTT. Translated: CASTGTGFSPLHF.

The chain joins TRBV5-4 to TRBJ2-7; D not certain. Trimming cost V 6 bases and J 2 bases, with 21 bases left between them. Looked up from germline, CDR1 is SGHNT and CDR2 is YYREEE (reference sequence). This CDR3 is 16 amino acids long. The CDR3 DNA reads TGTGCCAGCACCAAGGTGGGCGGCCCCAGCCCCTACGAGCAGTACTTC. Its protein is CASTKVGGPSPYEQYF.

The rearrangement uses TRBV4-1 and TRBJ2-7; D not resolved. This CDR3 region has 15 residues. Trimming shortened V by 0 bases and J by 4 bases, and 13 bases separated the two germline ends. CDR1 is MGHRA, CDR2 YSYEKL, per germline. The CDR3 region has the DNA TGCGCCAGCAGCCAAGATTCCTTGGGCGCGTACGAGCAGTACTTC. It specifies CASSQDSLGAYEQYF.

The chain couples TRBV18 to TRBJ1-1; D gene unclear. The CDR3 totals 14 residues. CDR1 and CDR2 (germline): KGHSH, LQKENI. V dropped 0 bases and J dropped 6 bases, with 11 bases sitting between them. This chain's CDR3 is CASSPPESWAEAFF. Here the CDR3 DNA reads TGTGCCAGCTCACCACCGGAATCCTGGGCTGAAGCTTTCTTT.

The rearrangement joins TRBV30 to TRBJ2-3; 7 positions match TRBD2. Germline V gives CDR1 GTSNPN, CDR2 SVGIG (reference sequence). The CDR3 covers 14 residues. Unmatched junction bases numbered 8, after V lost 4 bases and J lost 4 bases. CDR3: CAWKASGGPDTQYF. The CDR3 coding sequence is TGTGCCTGGAAGGCTAGCGGAGGCCCAGATACGCAGTATTTT.

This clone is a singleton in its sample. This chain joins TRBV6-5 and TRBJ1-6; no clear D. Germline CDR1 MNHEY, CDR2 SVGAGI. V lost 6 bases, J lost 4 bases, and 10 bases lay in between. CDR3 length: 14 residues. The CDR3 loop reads CASRDGTYNSPLHF. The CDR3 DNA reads TGTGCCAGCAGGGACGGCACTTATAATTCACCCCTCCACTTT.

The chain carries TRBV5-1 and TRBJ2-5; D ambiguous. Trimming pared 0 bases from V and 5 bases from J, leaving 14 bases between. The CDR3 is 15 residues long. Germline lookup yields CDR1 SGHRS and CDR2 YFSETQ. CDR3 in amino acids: CASSLVAPSMETQYF. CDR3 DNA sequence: TGCGCCAGCAGCTTGGTGGCCCCGTCGATGGAGACCCAGTACTTC.

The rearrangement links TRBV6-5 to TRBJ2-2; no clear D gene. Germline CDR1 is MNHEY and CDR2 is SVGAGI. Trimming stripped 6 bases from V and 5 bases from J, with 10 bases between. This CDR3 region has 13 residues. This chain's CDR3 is CASSPIGTGELFF. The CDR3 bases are TGTGCCAGCAGCCCCATAGGAACCGGGGAGCTGTTTTTT.

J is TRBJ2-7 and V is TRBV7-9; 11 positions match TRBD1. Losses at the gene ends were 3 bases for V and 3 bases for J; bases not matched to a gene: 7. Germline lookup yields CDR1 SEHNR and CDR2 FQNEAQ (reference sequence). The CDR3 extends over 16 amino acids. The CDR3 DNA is TGTGCCAGCAGCTTCTCTCCGGGACAGGGGGGCTACGAGCAGTACTTC. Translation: CASSFSPGQGGYEQYF.

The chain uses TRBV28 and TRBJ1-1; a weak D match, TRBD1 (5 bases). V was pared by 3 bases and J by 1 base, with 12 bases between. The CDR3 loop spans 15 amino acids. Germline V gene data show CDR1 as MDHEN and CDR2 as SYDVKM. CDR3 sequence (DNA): TGTGCCAGCAGTTTTATGGGACGGAAGAACACTGAAGCTTTCTTT. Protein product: CASSFMGRKNTEAFF.

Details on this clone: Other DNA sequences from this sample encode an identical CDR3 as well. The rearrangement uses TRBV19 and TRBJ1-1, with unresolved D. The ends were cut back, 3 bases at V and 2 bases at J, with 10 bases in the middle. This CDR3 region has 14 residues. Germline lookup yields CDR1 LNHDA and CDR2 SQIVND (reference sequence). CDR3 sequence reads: CASSIGQINTEAFF. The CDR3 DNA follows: TGTGCCAGTAGTATTGGGCAGATTAACACTGAAGCTTTCTTT.

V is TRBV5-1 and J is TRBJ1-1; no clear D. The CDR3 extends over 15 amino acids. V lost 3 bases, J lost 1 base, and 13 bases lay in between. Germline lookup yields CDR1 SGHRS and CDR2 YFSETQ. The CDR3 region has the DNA TGCGCCAGCAGCTGGATGTCGCACGGGAACACTGAAGCTTTCTTT. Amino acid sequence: CASSWMSHGNTEAFF.

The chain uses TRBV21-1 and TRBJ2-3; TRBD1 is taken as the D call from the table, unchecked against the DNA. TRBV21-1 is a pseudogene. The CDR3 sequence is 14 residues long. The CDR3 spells CASGKAGGTDTQYF. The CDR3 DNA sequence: TGTGCCAGCGGGAAGGCAGGGGGTACAGATACGCAGTATTTT.

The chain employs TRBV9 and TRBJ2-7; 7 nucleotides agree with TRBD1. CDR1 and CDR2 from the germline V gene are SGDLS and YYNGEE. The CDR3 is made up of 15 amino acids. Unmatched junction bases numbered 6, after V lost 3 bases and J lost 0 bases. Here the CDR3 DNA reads TGTGCCAGCAGCGGAGGGGACAGCTACTCCTACGAGCAGTACTTC. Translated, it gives CASSGGDSYSYEQYF.

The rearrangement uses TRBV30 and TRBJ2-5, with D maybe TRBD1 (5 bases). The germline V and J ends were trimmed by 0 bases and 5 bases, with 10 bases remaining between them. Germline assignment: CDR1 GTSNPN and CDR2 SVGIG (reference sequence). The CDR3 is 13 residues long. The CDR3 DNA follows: TGTGCCTGGAGTGTCTCAGGGAAGGAGACCCAGTACTTC. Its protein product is CAWSVSGKETQYF.

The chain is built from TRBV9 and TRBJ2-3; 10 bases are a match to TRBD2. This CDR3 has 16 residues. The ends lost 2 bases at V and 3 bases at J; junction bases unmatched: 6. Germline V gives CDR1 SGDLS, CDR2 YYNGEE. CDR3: CASSVLAGAKTDTQYF. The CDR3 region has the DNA TGTGCCAGCAGCGTCCTAGCGGGGGCCAAGACAGATACGCAGTATTTT. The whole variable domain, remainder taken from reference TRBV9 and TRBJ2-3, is DSGVTQTPKHLITATGQRVTLRCSPRSGDLSVYWYQQSLDQGLQFLIQYYNGEERAKGNILERFSAQQFPDLHSELNLSSLELGDSALYFCASSVLAGAKTDTQYFGPGTRLTVL.

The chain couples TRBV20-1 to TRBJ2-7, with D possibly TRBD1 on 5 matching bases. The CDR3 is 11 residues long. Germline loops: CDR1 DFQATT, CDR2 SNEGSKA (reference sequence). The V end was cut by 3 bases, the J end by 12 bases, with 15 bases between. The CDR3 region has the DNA TGCAGTGCTAGGGAGAGTCTCACAGGGTACTTC. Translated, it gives CSARESLTGYF.

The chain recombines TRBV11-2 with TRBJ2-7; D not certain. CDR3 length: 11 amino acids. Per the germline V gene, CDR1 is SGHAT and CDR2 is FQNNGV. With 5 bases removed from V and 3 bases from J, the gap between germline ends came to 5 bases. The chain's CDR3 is CASSPDYEQYF. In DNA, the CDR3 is TGTGCCAGCAGCCCGGACTACGAGCAGTACTTC.

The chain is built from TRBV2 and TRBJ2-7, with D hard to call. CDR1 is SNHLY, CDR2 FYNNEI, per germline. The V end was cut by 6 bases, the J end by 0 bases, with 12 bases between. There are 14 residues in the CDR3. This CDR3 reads CASRITASSYEQYF. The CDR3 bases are TGTGCCAGCAGGATTACAGCGAGCTCCTACGAGCAGTACTTC.